The clone carrying this T cell receptor beta chain came up once. V was clipped by 8 bases and J by 0 bases, with 18 bases between them. This CDR3 is 16 amino acids long. The germline V gene has CDR1 WNHNN and CDR2 SYGVQD (reference sequence). This sample stems from a study of cytomegalovirus exposure and HLA in healthy donors. 60 Vbeta and 13 Jbeta primers were used in PCR. Only in-frame clones appear in the TCRdb table, and some are missing; sequencing was by immunoSEQ multiplex PCR. The data show about 160,000 clones, 84% seen once. The sample taken for sequencing was PBMCs. The TCR originated in a man aged 25-40 years in good health and CMV-seronegative. The chain employs TRBV10-1 and TRBJ2-3; D perhaps matches TRBD2 (6 bases). In DNA form, the CDR3 reads TGCGCCAGCCAGATCCCGCGGGGTTCTAGCACAGATACGCAGTATTTT. This encodes CASQIPRGSSTDTQYF.